The 20 T cell receptor beta chains in this list originate from one sample, sequenced in a study of shared clonotypes between healthy human individuals. Profiled with immunoSEQ multiplex PCR; TCRdb holds only in-frame clones, not every one. The sample includes 2 million to 2.5 million clones, 90% to 95% of them seen just once. Sequencing was performed on naive CD4+ T cells from PBMCs. The subset denotes: CD45RA+ positively selected. The receptors originated from a man between 18 and 35 years old in good health. Some clones in this sample may be carry-over from other donors' samples.

This chain connects TRBV18 to TRBJ2-5; TRBD1 aligns across 7 bases. Trimming removed 0 bases from V and 7 bases from J; junction bases left unmatched: 2. CDR1 is KGHSH and CDR2 is LQKENI in the germline V gene. There are 13 residues in the CDR3. CDR3 coding DNA: TGTGCCAGCTCACCACCTCAGGGGGTGACCCAGTACTTC. Translated, it gives CASSPPQGVTQYF.

The rearrangement joins TRBV6-6 to TRBJ1-2; D is unresolved. V was trimmed by 4 bases and J by 5 bases, leaving 11 bases between them. CDR3 length equals 13 residues. Germline V gene sequence: CDR1 MNHNY, CDR2 SVGAGI (reference sequence). Written as DNA, the CDR3 is TGTGCCAGCAGTTCGGGAACAGATTATGGCTACACCTTC. Amino acid sequence: CASSSGTDYGYTF.

As regards this clone: Other DNA sequences in this specimen translate into the identical CDR3. The V gene is TRBV5-1, the J gene TRBJ2-5, with unresolved D. Germline CDR1 is SGHRS and CDR2 is YFSETQ. V lost 2 bases and J lost 3, with 5 bases in between. The CDR3 covers 12 residues. For the CDR3, the DNA is TGCGCCAGCAGCTTACCGGAAGAGACCCAGTACTTC. Its translation is CASSLPEETQYF.

V usage is TRBV5-1 and J usage is TRBJ2-6; 7 bases fit TRBD1. Looked up from germline, CDR1 is SGHRS and CDR2 is YFSETQ. Unmatched junction bases numbered 10, after V lost 4 bases and J lost 0 bases. The CDR3 runs 18 residues. The CDR3 sequence is CASSPRMGTDSGANVLTF. As DNA, the CDR3 is TGCGCCAGCAGCCCTCGTATGGGGACAGACTCTGGGGCCAACGTCCTGACTTTC.

The chain is built from TRBV5-8 and TRBJ2-7; D gene uncertain. CDR3 length: 11 amino acids. The V gene's germline CDR1 is SGHTS and CDR2 YDEGEE. V shed 4 bases and J shed 9 bases, with 11 bases lying between them. In nucleotides, the CDR3 is TGTGCCAGCAGCCCGAGACAAGGGCAGTACTTC. Protein: CASSPRQGQYF.

The chain has TRBV5-1 and TRBJ1-5; no reliable D call. Trimming pared 5 bases from V and 1 base from J, leaving 13 bases between. The CDR3 runs to 15 residues. Germline V gene sequence: CDR1 SGHRS, CDR2 YFSETQ. CDR3 protein: CASSWGFGSNQPQHF. CDR3 nucleotides: TGCGCCAGCAGTTGGGGTTTTGGGAGCAATCAGCCCCAGCATTTT.

The V and J genes are TRBV2 and TRBJ2-5, with unresolved D. The end of the DNA aligns better with TRBJ2-7, so the J call may be wrong. Germline loops: CDR1 SNHLY, CDR2 FYNNEI. The CDR3 length is 11 residues. In nucleotides, the CDR3 is TGTGCCAGCAGCTCGCGCTACGAGCAGTACTTC. Translation: CASSSRYEQYF.

The V and J genes are TRBV28 and TRBJ2-7; tentatively, D is TRBD2 (7 bases). The germline CDR1 and CDR2 sequences are MDHEN and SYDVKM. Trimming took off 3 bases at V and 6 bases at J, with 21 bases between the two ends. CDR3 size: 16 residues. CDR3 residues: CASSFAGAVPPCEQYF. The CDR3, as DNA: TGTGCCAGCAGTTTTGCGGGGGCGGTCCCCCCCTGCGAGCAGTACTTC. The full variable domain, in which reference TRBV28 and TRBJ2-7 provide the parts outside the CDR3, is DVKVTQSSRYLVKRTGEKVFLECVQDMDHENMFWYRQDPGLGLRLIYFSYDVKMKEKGDIPEGYSVSREKKERFSLILESASTNQTSMYLCASSFAGAVPPCEQYFGPGTRLTVT.

This chain connects TRBV27 to TRBJ2-2; 9 positions match TRBD2. The CDR3 contains 16 residues. The J segment lost 8 bases and the V segment lost 3 bases, leaving 10 bases of the junction unmatched. Germline V gene lookup returns CDR1 MNHEY and CDR2 SMNVEV (reference sequence). Here the CDR3 DNA reads TGTGCCAGCAGTTTTAGGCTAGCGGGACGTGGGGGGGAGCTGTTTTTT. Translated: CASSFRLAGRGGELFF.

The chain uses TRBV15 and TRBJ2-1, with 14 bases that match TRBD2. From germline, CDR1 is LNHNV and CDR2 YYDKDF (reference sequence). There are 19 residues in the CDR3. V lost 5 bases and J lost 4; bases outside the gene matches: 13. CDR3 region: CATSFGTSGSWGPYNEQFF. The CDR3 DNA is TGTGCCACCAGCTTCGGGACTAGCGGGAGCTGGGGGCCTTACAATGAGCAGTTCTTC.

V and J are TRBV5-1 and TRBJ2-3; the match to TRBD2 covers 8 bases. V dropped 0 bases and J dropped 1; count of bases not matched to a gene: 13. Germline-derived CDR1 and CDR2 are SGHRS and YFSETQ. This CDR3 contains 19 residues. For the CDR3, the DNA is TGCGCCAGCAGCTTGGGGGCCCTAAGGGGACTAGTCGGCACAGATACGCAGTATTTT. Amino acids: CASSLGALRGLVGTDTQYF.

This sequence joins TRBV28 and TRBJ1-5; D unresolved. Trimming pared 3 bases from V and 7 bases from J, leaving 7 bases between. Germline loops: CDR1 MDHEN, CDR2 SYDVKM. This CDR3 region has 12 residues. The CDR3 DNA reads TGTGCCAGCAGTTTGAGTAAGCAGCCCCAGCATTTT. Encoded protein: CASSLSKQPQHF.

The chain has TRBV5-1 and TRBJ2-1; the D call may be TRBD1 or TRBD2 (5 bases each). The germline gives CDR1 SGHRS, CDR2 YFSETQ. V dropped 3 bases and J dropped 0 bases, with 10 bases sitting between them. The CDR3 is 15 amino acids. The CDR3 DNA sequence: TGCGCCAGCAGCTCGGGGACGGACTCCTACAATGAGCAGTTCTTC. Its protein is CASSSGTDSYNEQFF.

As to this clone: Within the sample, other DNA sequences also encode this same CDR3. The gene calls are TRBV29-1 and TRBJ2-5; D remains ambiguous. Germline V gene data show CDR1 as SQVTM and CDR2 as ANQGSEA. The CDR3 has 12 residues. V lost 4 bases to trimming and J lost 1 base, with 7 bases between them. The CDR3 here is CSVASGQETQYF. Written as DNA, the CDR3 is TGCAGCGTTGCCTCGGGCCAAGAGACCCAGTACTTC.

This clone came up once. V usage is TRBV5-4 and J usage is TRBJ1-2, with a tentative D call TRBD1 (6 bases). The V end was cut by 4 bases, the J end by 3 bases, with 22 bases between. In germline, CDR1 is SGHNT, CDR2 YYREEE (reference sequence). This CDR3 has 17 residues. The CDR3 reads CASSPVPGDTTYYGYTF. DNA for the CDR3: TGTGCCAGCAGCCCTGTCCCCGGGGACACTACCTACTATGGCTACACCTTC.

The chain carries TRBV11-3 and TRBJ1-3; D is unresolved. This CDR3 comprises 16 residues. Germline assignment: CDR1 SGHNT and CDR2 YENEEA. V dropped 11 bases and J dropped 0 bases, with 20 bases sitting between them. CDR3 in amino acids: CARVESVKRSGNTIYF. The CDR3 bases are TGTGCCCGCGTCGAGTCTGTAAAACGCTCTGGAAACACCATATATTTT.

This clone has just one count. The CDR3 DNA follows: TGTGCCAGTACCATACGGGGTAACTATGGCTACACCTTC. Translation gives CASTIRGNYGYTF. This sequence joins TRBV19 and TRBJ1-2; D uncertain. The CDR3 extends over 13 amino acids. Germline V gives CDR1 LNHDA, CDR2 SQIVND (reference sequence). V lost 7 bases and J 1 base, leaving 10 bases between the germline ends.

The rearrangement uses TRBV9 and TRBJ2-7, with D possibly TRBD1 on 5 matching bases. V was trimmed by 0 bases and J by 2 bases, leaving 9 bases between them. The V gene's germline CDR1 is SGDLS and CDR2 YYNGEE. The CDR3 runs 14 residues. The CDR3 is CASSVVTGTYEQYF. As DNA, the CDR3 is TGTGCCAGCAGCGTAGTAACAGGTACCTACGAGCAGTACTTC.

In this sample, this clone turned up once. The same CDR3 can be traced to other DNA sequences in this sample. The CDR3 bases are TGTGCCAGCAGTTCACCGGGACAGGGCAACTATGGCTACACCTTC. Translated: CASSSPGQGNYGYTF. The V gene is TRBV28, the J gene TRBJ1-2; 9 bases are a match to TRBD1. The CDR3 runs to 15 residues. The V segment lost 4 bases and the J segment 2 bases; nucleotides outside the gene matches: 5. Germline-derived CDR1 and CDR2 are MDHEN and SYDVKM.

With regard to this clone: The same CDR3 arises from other DNA sequences in this sample as well. The rearrangement uses TRBV11-3 and TRBJ2-1; D is perhaps TRBD2 (6 bases). The germline CDR1 and CDR2 sequences are SGHNT and YENEEA. V was trimmed by 1 base and J by 2 bases, leaving 9 bases between them. The CDR3 runs to 15 residues. CDR3 amino acids: CASSLGGRTYNEQFF. The CDR3 nucleotides read TGTGCCAGCAGCTTAGGAGGGAGGACCTACAATGAGCAGTTCTTC.